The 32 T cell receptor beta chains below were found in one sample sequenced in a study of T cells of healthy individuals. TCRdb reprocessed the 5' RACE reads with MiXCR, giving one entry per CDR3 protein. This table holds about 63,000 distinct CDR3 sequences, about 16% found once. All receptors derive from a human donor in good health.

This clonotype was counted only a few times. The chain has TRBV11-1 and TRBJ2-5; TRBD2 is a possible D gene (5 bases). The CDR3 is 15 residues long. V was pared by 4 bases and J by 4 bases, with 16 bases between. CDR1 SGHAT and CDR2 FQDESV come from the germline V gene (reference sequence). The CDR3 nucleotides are TGTGCCAGCAGCTCCAAGAGTTGGGCGGGAGAGACCCAGTACTTC. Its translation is CASSSKSWAGETQYF.

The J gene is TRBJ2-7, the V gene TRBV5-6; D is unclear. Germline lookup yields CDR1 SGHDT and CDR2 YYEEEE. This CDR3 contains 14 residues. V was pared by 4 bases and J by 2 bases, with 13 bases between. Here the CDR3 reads CASSAAGPPYEQYF. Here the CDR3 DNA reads TGTGCCAGCAGCGCCGCCGGGCCACCCTACGAGCAGTACTTC.

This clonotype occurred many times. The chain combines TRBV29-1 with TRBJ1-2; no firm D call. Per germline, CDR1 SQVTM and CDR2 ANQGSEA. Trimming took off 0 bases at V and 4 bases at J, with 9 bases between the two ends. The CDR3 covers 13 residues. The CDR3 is CSVEDTTRYGYTF. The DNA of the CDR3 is TGCAGCGTTGAAGACACCACTCGCTATGGCTACACCTTC. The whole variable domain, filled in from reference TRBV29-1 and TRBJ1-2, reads SAVISQKPSRDICQRGTSLTIQCQVDSQVTMMFWYRQQPGQSLTLIATANQGSEATYESGFVIDKFPISRPNLTFSTLTVSNMSPEDSSIYLCSVEDTTRYGYTFGSGTRLTVV.

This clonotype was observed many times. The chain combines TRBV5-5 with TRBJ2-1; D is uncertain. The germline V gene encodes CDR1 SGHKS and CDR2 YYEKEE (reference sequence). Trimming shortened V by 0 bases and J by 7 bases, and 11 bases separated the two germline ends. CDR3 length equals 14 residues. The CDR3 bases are TGTGCCAGCAGCTTGGTCGGGCTAGTGAATGAGCAGTTCTTC. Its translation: CASSLVGLVNEQFF.

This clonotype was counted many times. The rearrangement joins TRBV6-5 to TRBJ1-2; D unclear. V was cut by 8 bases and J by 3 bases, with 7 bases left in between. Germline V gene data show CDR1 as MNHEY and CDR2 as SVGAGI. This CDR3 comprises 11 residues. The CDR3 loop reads CASSGYYGYTF. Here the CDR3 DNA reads TGTGCCAGCTCAGGATACTATGGCTACACCTTC.

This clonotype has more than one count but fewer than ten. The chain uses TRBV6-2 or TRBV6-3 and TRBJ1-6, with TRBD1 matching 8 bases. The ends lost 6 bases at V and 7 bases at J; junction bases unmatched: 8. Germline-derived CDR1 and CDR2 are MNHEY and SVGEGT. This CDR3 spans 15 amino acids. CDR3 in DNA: TGTGCCAGCAGGCCCTACAGGGGGAAAAATTCACCCCTCCACTTT. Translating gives CASRPYRGKNSPLHF.

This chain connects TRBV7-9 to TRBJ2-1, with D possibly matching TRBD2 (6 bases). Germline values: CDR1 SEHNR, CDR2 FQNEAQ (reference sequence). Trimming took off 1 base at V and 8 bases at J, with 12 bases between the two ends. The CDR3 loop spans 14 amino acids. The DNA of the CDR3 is TGTGCCAGCAGCTTAGTCCGGGAGCGCGATGAGCAGTTCTTC. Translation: CASSLVRERDEQFF. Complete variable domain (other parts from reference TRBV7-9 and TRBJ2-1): DTGVSQNPRHKITKRGQNVTFRCDPISEHNRLYWYRQTLGQGPEFLTYFQNEAQLEKSRLLSDRFSAERPKGSFSTLEIQRTEQGDSAMYLCASSLVRERDEQFFGPGTRLTVL.

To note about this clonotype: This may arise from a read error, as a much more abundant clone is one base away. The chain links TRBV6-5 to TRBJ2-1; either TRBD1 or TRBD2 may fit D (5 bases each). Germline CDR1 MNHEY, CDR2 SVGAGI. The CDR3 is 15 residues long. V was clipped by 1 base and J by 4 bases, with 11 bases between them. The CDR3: CASSYFGARYNEQFF. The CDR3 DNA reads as TGTGCCAGCAGTTACTTCGGGGCCAGGTACAATGAGCAGTTCTTC.

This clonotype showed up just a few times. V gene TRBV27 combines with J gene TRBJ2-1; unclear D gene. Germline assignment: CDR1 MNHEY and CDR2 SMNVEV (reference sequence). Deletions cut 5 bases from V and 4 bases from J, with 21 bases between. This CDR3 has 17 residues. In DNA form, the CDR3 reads TGTGCCAGCAGTCTCGCCGAACTTGGACCCGGTTACAATGAGCAGTTCTTC. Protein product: CASSLAELGPGYNEQFF.

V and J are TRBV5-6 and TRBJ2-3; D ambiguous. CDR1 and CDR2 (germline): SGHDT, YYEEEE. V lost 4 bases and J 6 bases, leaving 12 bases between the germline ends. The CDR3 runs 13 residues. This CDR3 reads CASSPTTVDTQYF. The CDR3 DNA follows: TGTGCCAGCAGCCCAACAACCGTCGATACGCAGTATTTT.

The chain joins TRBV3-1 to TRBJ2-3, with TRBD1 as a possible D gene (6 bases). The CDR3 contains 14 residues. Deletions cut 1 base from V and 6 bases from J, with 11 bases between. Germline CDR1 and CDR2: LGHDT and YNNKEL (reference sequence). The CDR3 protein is CASSQGKRGDTQYF. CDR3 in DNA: TGTGCCAGCAGCCAAGGAAAGAGGGGGGATACGCAGTATTTT.

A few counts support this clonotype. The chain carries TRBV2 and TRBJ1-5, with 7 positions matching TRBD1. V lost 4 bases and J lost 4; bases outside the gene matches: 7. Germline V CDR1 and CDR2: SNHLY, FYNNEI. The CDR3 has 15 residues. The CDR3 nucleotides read TGTGCCAGCAGTGTCGGGACAGACTCTAATCAGCCCCAGCATTTT. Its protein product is CASSVGTDSNQPQHF.

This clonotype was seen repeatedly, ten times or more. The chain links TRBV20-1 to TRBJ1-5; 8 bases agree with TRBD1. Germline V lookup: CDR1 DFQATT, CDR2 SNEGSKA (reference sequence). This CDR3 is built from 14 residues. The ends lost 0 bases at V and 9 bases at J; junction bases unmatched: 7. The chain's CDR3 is CSAREGQAYLPQHF. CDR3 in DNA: TGCAGTGCTAGAGAGGGACAGGCGTACTTGCCCCAGCATTTT.

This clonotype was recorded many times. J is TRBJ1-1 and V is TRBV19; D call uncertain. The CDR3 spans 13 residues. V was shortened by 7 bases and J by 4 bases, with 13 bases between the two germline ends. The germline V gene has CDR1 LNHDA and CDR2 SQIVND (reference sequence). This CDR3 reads CASKLFGGTEAFF. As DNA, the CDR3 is TGTGCCAGTAAATTATTCGGAGGCACTGAAGCTTTCTTT.

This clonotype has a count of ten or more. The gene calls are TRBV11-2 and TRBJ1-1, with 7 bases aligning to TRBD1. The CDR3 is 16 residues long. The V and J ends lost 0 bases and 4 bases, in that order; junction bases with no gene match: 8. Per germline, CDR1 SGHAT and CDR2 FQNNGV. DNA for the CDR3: TGTGCCAGCAGCTTAGAGACAGGGTGGAAGGGCACTGAAGCTTTCTTT. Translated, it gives CASSLETGWKGTEAFF.

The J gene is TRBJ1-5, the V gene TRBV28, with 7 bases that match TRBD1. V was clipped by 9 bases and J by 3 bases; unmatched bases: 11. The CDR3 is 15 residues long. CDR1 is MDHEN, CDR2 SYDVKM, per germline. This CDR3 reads CASSKQGSNNQPQHF. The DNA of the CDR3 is TGTGCCAGTAGCAAACAGGGGAGCAACAATCAGCCCCAGCATTTT.

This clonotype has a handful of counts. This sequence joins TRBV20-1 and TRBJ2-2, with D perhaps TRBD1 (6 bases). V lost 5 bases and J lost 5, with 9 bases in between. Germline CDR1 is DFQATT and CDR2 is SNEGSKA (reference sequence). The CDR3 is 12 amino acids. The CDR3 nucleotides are TGCAGTGCTGGAAGGGGGACCGGGGAGCTGTTTTTT. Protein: CSAGRGTGELFF.

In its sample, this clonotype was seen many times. The CDR3 here is CASSQVVLSSTDTQYF. The CDR3 region has the DNA TGCGCCAGCAGCCAAGTAGTGCTGAGTAGCACAGATACGCAGTATTTT. The chain links TRBV4-1 to TRBJ2-3; no firm D call. The length of the CDR3 is 16 residues. The germline CDR1 and CDR2 sequences are MGHRA and YSYEKL. V lost 1 base, J lost 0 bases, and 11 bases lay in between.

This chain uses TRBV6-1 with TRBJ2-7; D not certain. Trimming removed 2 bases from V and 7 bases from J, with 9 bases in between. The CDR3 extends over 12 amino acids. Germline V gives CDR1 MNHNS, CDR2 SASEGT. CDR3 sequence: CASSETQQEQYF. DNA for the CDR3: TGTGCCAGCAGTGAAACCCAGCAGGAGCAGTACTTC.

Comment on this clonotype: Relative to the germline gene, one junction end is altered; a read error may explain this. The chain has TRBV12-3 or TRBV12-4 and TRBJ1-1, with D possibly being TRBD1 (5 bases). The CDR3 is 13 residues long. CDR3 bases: TGTGCCAGCAGTCTAAAACTGCAGGGTAGTGCTTTATTT. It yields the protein CASSLKLQGSALF.

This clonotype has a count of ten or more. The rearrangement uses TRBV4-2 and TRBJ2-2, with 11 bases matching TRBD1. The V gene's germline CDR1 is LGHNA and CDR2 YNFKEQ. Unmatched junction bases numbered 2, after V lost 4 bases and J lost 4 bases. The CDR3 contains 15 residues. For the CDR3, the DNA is TGTGCCAGCAGCCCCGGGACAGGGGGCACCGGGGAGCTGTTTTTT. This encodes CASSPGTGGTGELFF.

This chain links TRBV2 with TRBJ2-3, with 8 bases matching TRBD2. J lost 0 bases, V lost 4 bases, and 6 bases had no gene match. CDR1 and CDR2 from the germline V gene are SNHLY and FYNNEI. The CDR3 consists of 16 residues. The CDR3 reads CASSAIGTSSTDTQYF. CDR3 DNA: TGTGCCAGCAGTGCGATAGGGACTAGTAGCACAGATACGCAGTATTTT.

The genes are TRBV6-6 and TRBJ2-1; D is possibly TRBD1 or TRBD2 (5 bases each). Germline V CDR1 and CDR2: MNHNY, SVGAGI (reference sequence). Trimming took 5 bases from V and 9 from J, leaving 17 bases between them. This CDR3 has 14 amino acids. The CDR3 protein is CASSKGPDGREQFF. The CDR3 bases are TGTGCCAGCAGTAAGGGACCCGATGGCCGTGAGCAGTTCTTC.

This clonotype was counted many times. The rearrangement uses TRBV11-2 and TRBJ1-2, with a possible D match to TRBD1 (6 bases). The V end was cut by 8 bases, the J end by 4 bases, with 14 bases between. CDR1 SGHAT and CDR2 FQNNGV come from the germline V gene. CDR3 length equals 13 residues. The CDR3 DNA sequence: TGTGCCAGCTCTCGAGGGGGGCCCTATGGCTACACCTTC. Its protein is CASSRGGPYGYTF. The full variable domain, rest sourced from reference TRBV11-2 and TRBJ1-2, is EAGVAQSPRYKIIEKRQSVAFWCNPISGHATLYWYQQILGQGPKLLIQFQNNGVVDDSQLPKDRFSAERLKGVDSTLKIQPAKLEDSAVYLCASSRGGPYGYTFGSGTRLTVV.

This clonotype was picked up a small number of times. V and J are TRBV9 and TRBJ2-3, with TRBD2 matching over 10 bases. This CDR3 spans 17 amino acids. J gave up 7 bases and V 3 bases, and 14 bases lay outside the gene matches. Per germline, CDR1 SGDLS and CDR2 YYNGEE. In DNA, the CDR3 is TGTGCCAGCAGCGCTCGACTAGCGGGCCCCTCGAGTAATACGCAGTATTTT. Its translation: CASSARLAGPSSNTQYF.

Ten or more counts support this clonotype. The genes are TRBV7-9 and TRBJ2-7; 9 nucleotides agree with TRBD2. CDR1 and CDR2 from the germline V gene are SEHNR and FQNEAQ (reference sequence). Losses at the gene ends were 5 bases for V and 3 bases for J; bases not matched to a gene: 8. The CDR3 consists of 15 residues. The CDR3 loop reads CASSRDSGSFYEQYF. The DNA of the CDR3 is TGTGCCAGCAGCCGAGATAGCGGGAGCTTCTACGAGCAGTACTTC. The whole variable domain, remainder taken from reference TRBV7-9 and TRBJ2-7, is DTGVSQNPRHKITKRGQNVTFRCDPISEHNRLYWYRQTLGQGPEFLTYFQNEAQLEKSRLLSDRFSAERPKGSFSTLEIQRTEQGDSAMYLCASSRDSGSFYEQYFGPGTRLTVT.

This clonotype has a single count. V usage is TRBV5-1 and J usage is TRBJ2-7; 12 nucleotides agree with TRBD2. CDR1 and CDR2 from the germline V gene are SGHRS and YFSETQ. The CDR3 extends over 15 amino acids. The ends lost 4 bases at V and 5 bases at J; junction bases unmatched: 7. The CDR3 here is CASSSTGLAGHEQYF. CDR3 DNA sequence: TGCGCCAGCAGCAGTACGGGACTAGCGGGCCACGAGCAGTACTTC.

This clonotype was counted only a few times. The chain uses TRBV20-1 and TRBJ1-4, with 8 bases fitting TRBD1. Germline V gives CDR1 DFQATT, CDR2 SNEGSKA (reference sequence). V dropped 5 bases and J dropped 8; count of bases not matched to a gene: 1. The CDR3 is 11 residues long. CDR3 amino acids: CSAGTGEKLFF. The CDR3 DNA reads TGCAGTGCTGGGACAGGCGAAAAACTGTTTTTT.

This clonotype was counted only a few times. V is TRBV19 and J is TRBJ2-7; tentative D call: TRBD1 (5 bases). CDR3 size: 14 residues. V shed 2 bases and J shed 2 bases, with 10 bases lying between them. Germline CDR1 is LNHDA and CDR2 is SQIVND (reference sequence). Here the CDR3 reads CASSIQGTTYEQYF. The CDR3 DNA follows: TGTGCCAGTAGTATACAGGGAACCACCTACGAGCAGTACTTC.

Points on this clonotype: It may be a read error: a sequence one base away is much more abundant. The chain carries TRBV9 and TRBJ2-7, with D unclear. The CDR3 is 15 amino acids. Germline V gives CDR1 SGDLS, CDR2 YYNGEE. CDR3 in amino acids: CASSVGADSSYELYF. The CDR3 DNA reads TGTGCCAGCAGCGTAGGGGCGGATAGCTCCTACGAGCTGTACTTC.

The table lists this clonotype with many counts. For the CDR3, the DNA is TGCGCCAGCAGCCAAGATCAAACAGGGGTAGGGTCACCCCTCCACTTT. It yields the protein CASSQDQTGVGSPLHF. The J gene is TRBJ1-6, the V gene TRBV4-3; 7 positions agree with TRBD1. The germline CDR1 and CDR2 sequences are LGHNA and YSLEER. CDR3 size: 16 residues. The V and J ends lost 0 bases and 10 bases, in that order; junction bases with no gene match: 9.

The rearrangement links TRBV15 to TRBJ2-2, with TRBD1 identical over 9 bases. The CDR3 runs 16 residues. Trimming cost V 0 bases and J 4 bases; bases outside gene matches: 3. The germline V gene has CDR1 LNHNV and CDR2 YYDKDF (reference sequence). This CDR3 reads CATSREGQGVTGELFF. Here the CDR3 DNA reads TGTGCCACCAGCAGAGAGGGACAGGGAGTCACCGGGGAGCTGTTTTTT.